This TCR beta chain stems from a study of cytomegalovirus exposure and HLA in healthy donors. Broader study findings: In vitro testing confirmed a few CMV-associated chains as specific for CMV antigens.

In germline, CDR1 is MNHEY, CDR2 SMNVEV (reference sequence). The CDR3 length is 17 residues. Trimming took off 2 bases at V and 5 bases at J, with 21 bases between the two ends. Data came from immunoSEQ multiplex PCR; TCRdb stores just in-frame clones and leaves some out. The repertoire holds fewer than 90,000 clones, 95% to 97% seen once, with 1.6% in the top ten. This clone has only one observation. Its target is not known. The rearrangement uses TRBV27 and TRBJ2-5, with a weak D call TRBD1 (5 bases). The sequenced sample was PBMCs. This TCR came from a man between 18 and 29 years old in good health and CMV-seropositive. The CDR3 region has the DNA TGTGCCAGCAGTTTAGCTGGACATCCCAATCGATGGGAGACCCAGTACTTC. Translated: CASSLAGHPNRWETQYF.